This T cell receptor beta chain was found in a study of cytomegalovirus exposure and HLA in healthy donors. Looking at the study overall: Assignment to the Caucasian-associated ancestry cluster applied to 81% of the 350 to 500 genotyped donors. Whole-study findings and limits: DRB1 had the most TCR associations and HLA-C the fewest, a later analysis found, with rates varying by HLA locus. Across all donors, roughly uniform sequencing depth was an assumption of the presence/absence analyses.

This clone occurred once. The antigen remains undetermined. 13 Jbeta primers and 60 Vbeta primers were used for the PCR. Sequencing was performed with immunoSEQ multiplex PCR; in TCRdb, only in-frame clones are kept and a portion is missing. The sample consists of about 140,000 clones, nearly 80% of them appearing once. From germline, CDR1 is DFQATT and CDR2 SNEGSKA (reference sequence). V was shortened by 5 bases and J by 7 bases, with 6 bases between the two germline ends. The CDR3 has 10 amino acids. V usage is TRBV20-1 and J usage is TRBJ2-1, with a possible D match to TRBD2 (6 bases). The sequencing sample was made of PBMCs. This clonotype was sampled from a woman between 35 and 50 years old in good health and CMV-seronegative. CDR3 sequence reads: CSAGRNEQFF. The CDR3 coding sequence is TGCAGTGCTGGGAGGAATGAGCAGTTCTTC.